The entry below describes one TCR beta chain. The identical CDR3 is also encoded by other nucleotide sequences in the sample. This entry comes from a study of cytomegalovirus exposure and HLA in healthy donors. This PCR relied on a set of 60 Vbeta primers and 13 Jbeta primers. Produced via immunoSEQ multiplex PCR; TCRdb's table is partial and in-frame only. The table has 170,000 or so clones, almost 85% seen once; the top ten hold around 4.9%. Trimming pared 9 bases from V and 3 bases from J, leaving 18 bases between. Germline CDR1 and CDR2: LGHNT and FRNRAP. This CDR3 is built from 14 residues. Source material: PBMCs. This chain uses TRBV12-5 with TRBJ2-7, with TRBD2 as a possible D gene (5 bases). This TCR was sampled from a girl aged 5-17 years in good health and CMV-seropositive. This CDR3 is CASLKRGSFYEQYF. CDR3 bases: TGTGCTAGCCTAAAACGAGGGTCTTTCTACGAGCAGTACTTC.